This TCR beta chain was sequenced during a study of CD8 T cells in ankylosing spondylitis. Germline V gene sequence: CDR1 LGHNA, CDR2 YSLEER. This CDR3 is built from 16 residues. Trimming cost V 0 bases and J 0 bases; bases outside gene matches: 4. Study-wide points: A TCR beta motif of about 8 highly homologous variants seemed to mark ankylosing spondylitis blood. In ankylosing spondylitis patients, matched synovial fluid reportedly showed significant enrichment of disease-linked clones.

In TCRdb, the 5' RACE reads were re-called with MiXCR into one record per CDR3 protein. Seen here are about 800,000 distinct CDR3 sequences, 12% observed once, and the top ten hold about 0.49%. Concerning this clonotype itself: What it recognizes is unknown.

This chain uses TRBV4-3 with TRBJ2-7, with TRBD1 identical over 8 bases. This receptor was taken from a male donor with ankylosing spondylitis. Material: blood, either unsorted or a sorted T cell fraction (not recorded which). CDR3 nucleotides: TGCGCCAGCAGCCAAGAATTCGGGACAGGCTCCTACGAGCAGTACTTC. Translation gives CASSQEFGTGSYEQYF.